The 16 T cell receptor beta chains reported below all come from one sample, sequenced in a study of blood T cell repertoires in COVID-19. Produced via immunoSEQ multiplex PCR; TCRdb's table is partial and in-frame only. The sample lists under 300,000 clones, approximately 83% seen once, with 3.3% in the top ten. Sequences were obtained from PBMCs or T cells enriched from blood (not recorded which). The receptor set was obtained from a woman aged 40 to 49 with acute COVID-19.

The chain has TRBV15 and TRBJ2-7; 7 bases align to TRBD2. Germline V lookup: CDR1 LNHNV, CDR2 YYDKDF (reference sequence). The CDR3 runs 12 residues. V lost 8 bases, J lost 7 bases, and 8 bases stayed unmatched. The CDR3 protein is CATGLGLGEQYF. Here the CDR3 DNA reads TGTGCCACCGGACTAGGCTTAGGGGAGCAGTACTTC.

The count of this clone is one. The V call is TRBV11-3, the J call TRBJ2-5; D perhaps matches TRBD1 (5 bases). Germline V gives CDR1 SGHNT, CDR2 YENEEA. V lost 1 base and J lost 0, with 9 bases in between. The CDR3 loop spans 15 amino acids. The CDR3 loop is CASSLVGQYQETQYF. The CDR3 nucleotides read TGTGCCAGCAGCTTAGTCGGACAATACCAAGAGACCCAGTACTTC.

The CDR3 DNA reads as TGTGCCAGCAGTCTTCAGGGGGCCATGACCTACGAGCAGTACTTC. This translates into CASSLQGAMTYEQYF. The rearrangement uses TRBV27 and TRBJ2-7, with 8 positions matching TRBD1. V shed 5 bases and J 2 bases; nucleotides not matched to a gene: 8. The CDR3 is made up of 15 amino acids. Per germline, CDR1 MNHEY and CDR2 SMNVEV (reference sequence).

This clone was recorded a few times. This sequence joins TRBV11-3 and TRBJ2-1, with TRBD2 matching over 13 bases. CDR1 is SGHNT and CDR2 is YENEEA in the germline V gene. The J segment lost 6 bases and the V segment lost 1 base, leaving 0 bases of the junction unmatched. The CDR3 totals 15 residues. The chain's CDR3 is CASSLGLAGGNEQFF. The DNA of the CDR3 is TGTGCCAGCAGCTTAGGACTAGCGGGAGGCAATGAGCAGTTCTTC.

J is TRBJ2-7 and V is TRBV3-1 (or the pseudogene TRBV3-2); TRBD1 matches 7 bases. Unmatched junction bases numbered 8, after V lost 1 base and J lost 5 bases. CDR3 length: 15 residues. Germline lookup yields CDR1 LGHDT and CDR2 YNNKEL (reference sequence). CDR3 sequence: CASSQAPTGSHEQYF. The CDR3 DNA follows: TGTGCCAGCAGCCAAGCCCCGACAGGGTCCCACGAGCAGTACTTC.

The CDR3 reads CASSQDRLVHEQYF. The CDR3 DNA sequence: TGTGCCAGCAGCCAAGATCGACTAGTGCACGAGCAGTACTTC. The chain recombines TRBV3-1 (or the pseudogene TRBV3-2) with TRBJ2-7, with D perhaps matching TRBD2 (6 bases). Between the trimmed V and J ends, which lost 0 bases and 5 bases, there was a span of 11 bases. Germline-derived CDR1 and CDR2 are LGHDT and YNNKEL (reference sequence). CDR3 size: 14 residues.

The chain links TRBV12-3 or TRBV12-4 to TRBJ1-2; D not certain. Trimming pared 5 bases from V and 7 bases from J, leaving 14 bases between. The CDR3 sequence is 13 residues long. In DNA form, the CDR3 reads TGTGCCAGCAGTCCACCAGGACTTGGTGGCTACACCTTC. The encoded protein is CASSPPGLGGYTF.

V and J are TRBV11-2 and TRBJ2-5, with a weak D call TRBD1 (5 bases). Looked up from germline, CDR1 is SGHAT and CDR2 is FQNNGV. V shed 3 bases and J shed 1 base, with 12 bases lying between them. The CDR3 sequence is 15 residues long. The CDR3 DNA reads as TGTGCCAGCAGCTTTCAAGGGGTAATCCAAGAGACCCAGTACTTC. This encodes CASSFQGVIQETQYF.

The chain employs TRBV7-2 and TRBJ2-3, with 7 bases aligning to TRBD2. Germline V gives CDR1 SGHTA, CDR2 FQGNSA. The V and J ends lost 2 bases and 2 bases, in that order; junction bases with no gene match: 10. This CDR3 region has 17 residues. This chain's CDR3 is CASSLHTAGYYTDTQYF. The DNA of the CDR3 is TGTGCCAGCAGCTTACATACAGCGGGATATTACACAGATACGCAGTATTTT.

This chain links TRBV6-2 or TRBV6-3 with TRBJ2-7, with TRBD2 matching over 10 bases. V trimming: 0 bases; J trimming: 1 base; junction bases outside the gene matches: 6. CDR3 length equals 17 residues. The germline gives CDR1 MNHEY, CDR2 SVGEGT. In DNA, the CDR3 is TGTGCCAGCAGTTACTCGCTAGCGGGGGTTCCTTCCTACGAGCAGTACTTC. Amino acid sequence: CASSYSLAGVPSYEQYF.

The V gene is TRBV7-8, the J gene TRBJ2-1, with 8 bases matching TRBD2. The CDR3 covers 15 residues. J was trimmed by 3 bases and V by 0 bases; bases with no gene match: 1. Germline lookup yields CDR1 SGHVS and CDR2 FQNEAQ. As DNA, the CDR3 is TGTGCCAGCAGCTTAGCAGCGGGGGACTACAATGAGCAGTTCTTC. The encoded protein is CASSLAAGDYNEQFF.

This chain joins TRBV9 and TRBJ2-5, with D possibly TRBD2 on 6 matching bases. Trimming took off 4 bases at V and 1 base at J, with 8 bases between the two ends. Germline assignment: CDR1 SGDLS and CDR2 YYNGEE. The CDR3 consists of 13 residues. Written as DNA, the CDR3 is TGTGCCAGCAGCCAAGCGGGCCAAGAGACCCAGTACTTC. Translating it yields CASSQAGQETQYF. Full variable domain (outside the CDR3, taken from reference TRBV9 and TRBJ2-5): DSGVTQTPKHLITATGQRVTLRCSPRSGDLSVYWYQQSLDQGLQFLIQYYNGEERAKGNILERFSAQQFPDLHSELNLSSLELGDSALYFCASSQAGQETQYFGPGTRLLVL.

The chain has TRBV18 and TRBJ1-3, with 8 nucleotides matching TRBD1. The CDR3 covers 15 residues. In germline, CDR1 is KGHSH, CDR2 LQKENI. The J segment lost 2 bases and the V segment lost 2 bases, leaving 2 bases of the junction unmatched. This chain's CDR3 is CASSPSTGAGNTIYF. DNA for the CDR3: TGTGCCAGCTCACCATCGACAGGGGCTGGAAACACCATATATTTT.

The sample holds one count of this clone. The genes are TRBV11-3 and TRBJ2-1; the match to TRBD2 covers 9 bases. Germline V CDR1 and CDR2: SGHNT, YENEEA. The CDR3 consists of 20 residues. V lost 0 bases and J lost 0; bases outside the gene matches: 12. CDR3 amino acids: CASSLDSLAGRPSSYNEQFF. In DNA form, the CDR3 reads TGTGCCAGCAGCTTAGATTCCCTAGCGGGACGTCCATCCTCCTACAATGAGCAGTTCTTC.

This clone is a singleton in its sample. The J gene is TRBJ2-1, the V gene TRBV24-1; 9 nucleotides agree with TRBD1. CDR1 and CDR2 from the germline V gene are KGHDR and SFDVKD. The CDR3 contains 15 residues. With 3 bases clipped from V and 11 bases from J, the junction kept 10 bases outside the gene matches. CDR3 loop: CATSDRDRDQQKQFF. The CDR3 DNA reads as TGTGCCACCAGTGATAGGGACAGGGACCAACAAAAGCAGTTCTTC.

In its sample, this clone was seen many times. The chain links TRBV7-9 to TRBJ1-1, with 10 bases lining up with TRBD1. The V gene's germline CDR1 is SEHNR and CDR2 FQNEAQ (reference sequence). The ends lost 5 bases at V and 10 bases at J; junction bases unmatched: 7. The CDR3 totals 13 residues. The CDR3 region has the DNA TGTGCCAGCAGCGGGGGGACAGGGGTTTCAGCTTTCTTT. It codes for CASSGGTGVSAFF.